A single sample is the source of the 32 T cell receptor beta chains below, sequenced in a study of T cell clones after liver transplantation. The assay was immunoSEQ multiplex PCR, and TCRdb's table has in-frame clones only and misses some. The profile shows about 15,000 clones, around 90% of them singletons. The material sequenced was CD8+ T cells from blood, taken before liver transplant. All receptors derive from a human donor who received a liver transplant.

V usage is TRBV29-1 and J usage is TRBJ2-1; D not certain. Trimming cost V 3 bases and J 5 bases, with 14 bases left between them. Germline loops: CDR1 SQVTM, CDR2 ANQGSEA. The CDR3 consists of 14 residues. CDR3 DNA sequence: TGCAGCGTTGAGGTGGCCGCGATACACAATGAGCAGTTCTTC. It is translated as CSVEVAAIHNEQFF.

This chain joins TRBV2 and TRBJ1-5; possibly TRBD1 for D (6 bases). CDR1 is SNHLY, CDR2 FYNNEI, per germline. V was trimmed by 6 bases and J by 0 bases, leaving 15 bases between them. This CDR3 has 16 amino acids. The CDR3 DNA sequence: TGTGCCAGCAGCCCGGACAGTTCTTATAGCAATCAGCCCCAGCATTTT. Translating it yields CASSPDSSYSNQPQHF.

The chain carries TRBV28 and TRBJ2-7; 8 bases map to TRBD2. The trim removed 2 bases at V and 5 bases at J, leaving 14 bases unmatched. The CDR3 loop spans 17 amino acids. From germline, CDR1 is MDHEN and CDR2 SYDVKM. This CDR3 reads CASSLRQTAAGVNEQYF. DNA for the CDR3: TGTGCCAGCAGTTTACGGCAGACTGCAGCGGGAGTAAACGAGCAGTACTTC.

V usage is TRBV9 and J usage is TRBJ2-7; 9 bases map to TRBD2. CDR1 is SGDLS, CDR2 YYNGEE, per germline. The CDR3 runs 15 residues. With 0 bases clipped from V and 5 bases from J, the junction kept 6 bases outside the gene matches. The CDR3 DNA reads TGTGCCAGCAGCGTAGTAGCTAGCGGGACAAACGAGCAGTACTTC. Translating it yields CASSVVASGTNEQYF.

The CDR3 DNA is TGTGCCAGCAGCTCCCGGGACAGTTTGAACACTGAAGCTTTCTTT. Its protein is CASSSRDSLNTEAFF. The chain employs TRBV4-2 and TRBJ1-1; TRBD1 agrees at 7 bases. The ends lost 5 bases at V and 0 bases at J; junction bases unmatched: 6. The CDR3 is 15 residues long. In germline, CDR1 is LGHNA, CDR2 YNFKEQ.

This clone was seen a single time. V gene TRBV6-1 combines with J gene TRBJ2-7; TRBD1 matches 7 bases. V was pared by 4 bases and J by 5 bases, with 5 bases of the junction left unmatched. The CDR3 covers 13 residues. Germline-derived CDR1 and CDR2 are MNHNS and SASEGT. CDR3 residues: CASSADRAHEQYF. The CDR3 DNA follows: TGTGCCAGCAGTGCCGACAGGGCTCACGAGCAGTACTTC.

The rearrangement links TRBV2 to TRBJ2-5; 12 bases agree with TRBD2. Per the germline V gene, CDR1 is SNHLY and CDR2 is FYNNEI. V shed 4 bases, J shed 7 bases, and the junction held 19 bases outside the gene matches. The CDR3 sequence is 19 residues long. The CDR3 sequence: CASSGGFGASGRDVMTQYF. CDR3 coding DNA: TGTGCCAGCAGTGGCGGGTTCGGGGCTAGCGGGAGGGACGTGATGACCCAGTACTTC.

The CDR3 region is CASAGLGVGTEAFF. The CDR3 region has the DNA TGTGCTAGTGCCGGATTAGGGGTAGGTACTGAAGCTTTCTTT. The chain carries TRBV12-5 and TRBJ1-1, with D maybe TRBD1 (5 bases). From germline, CDR1 is LGHNT and CDR2 FRNRAP. The CDR3 sequence is 14 residues long. V lost 7 bases and J lost 5, with 17 bases in between.

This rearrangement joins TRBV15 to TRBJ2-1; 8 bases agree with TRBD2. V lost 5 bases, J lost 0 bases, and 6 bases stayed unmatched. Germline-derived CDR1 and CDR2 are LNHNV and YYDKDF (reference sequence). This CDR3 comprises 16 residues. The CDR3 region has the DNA TGTGCCACCAGCGGCATAGCGGGGACCTCCTACAATGAGCAGTTCTTC. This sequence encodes CATSGIAGTSYNEQFF. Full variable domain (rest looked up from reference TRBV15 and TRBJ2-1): DAMVIQNPRYQVTQFGKPVTLSCSQTLNHNVMYWYQQKSSQAPKLLFHYYDKDFNNEADTPDNFQSRRPNTSFCFLDIRSPGLGDTAMYLCATSGIAGTSYNEQFFGPGTRLTVL.

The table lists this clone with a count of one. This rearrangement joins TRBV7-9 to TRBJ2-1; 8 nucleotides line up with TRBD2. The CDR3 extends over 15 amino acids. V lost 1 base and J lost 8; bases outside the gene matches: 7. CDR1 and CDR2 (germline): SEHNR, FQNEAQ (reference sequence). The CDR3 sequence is CASSLERERFDEQFF. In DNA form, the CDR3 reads TGTGCCAGCAGCTTAGAGCGGGAGCGGTTCGATGAGCAGTTCTTC. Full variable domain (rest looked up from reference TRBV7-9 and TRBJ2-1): DTGVSQNPRHKITKRGQNVTFRCDPISEHNRLYWYRQTLGQGPEFLTYFQNEAQLEKSRLLSDRFSAERPKGSFSTLEIQRTEQGDSAMYLCASSLERERFDEQFFGPGTRLTVL.

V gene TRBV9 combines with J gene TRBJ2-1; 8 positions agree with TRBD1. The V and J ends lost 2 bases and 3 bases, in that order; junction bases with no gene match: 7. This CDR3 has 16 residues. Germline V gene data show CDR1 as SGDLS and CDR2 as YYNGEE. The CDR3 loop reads CASSVEGQGYYNEQFF. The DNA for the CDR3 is TGTGCCAGCAGCGTCGAAGGACAGGGATACTACAATGAGCAGTTCTTC.

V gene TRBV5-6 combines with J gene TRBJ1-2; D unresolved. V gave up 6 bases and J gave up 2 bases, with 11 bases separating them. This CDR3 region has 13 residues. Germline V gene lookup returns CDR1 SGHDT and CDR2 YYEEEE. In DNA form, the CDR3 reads TGTGCCAGCAACGCCAGGAAGAACTATGGCTACACCTTC. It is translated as CASNARKNYGYTF.

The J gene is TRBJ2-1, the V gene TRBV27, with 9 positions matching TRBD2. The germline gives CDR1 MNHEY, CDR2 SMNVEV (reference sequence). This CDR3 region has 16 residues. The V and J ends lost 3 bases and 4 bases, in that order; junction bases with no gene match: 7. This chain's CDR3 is CASSFIGTSRYNEQFF. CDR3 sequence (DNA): TGTGCCAGCAGTTTTATAGGGACTAGCAGATACAATGAGCAGTTCTTC.

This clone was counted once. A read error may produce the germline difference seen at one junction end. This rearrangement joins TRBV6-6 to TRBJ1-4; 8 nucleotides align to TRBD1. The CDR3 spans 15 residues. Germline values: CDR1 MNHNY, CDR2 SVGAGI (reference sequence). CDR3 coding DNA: TGTGCCAACAGTCCACGGACAGGGCGAGATGAAAAACTGTTTTTT. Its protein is CANSPRTGRDEKLFF.

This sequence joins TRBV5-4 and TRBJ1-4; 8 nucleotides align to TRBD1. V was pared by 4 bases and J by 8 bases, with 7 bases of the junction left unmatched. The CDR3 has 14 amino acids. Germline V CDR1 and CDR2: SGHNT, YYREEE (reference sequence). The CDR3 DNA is TGTGCCAGCAGCCGGACAGGGAGCGGCGAAAAACTGTTTTTT. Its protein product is CASSRTGSGEKLFF.

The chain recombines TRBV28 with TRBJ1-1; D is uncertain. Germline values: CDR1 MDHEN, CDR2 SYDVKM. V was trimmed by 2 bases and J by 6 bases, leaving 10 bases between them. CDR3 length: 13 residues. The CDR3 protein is CASSLHGGSEAFF. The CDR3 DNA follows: TGTGCCAGCAGTTTACACGGTGGGTCTGAAGCTTTCTTT.

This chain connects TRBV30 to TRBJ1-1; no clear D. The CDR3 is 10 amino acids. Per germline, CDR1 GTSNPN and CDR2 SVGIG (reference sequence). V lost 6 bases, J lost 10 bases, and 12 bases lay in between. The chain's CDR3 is CACAHTGAFF. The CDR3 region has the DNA TGTGCCTGTGCACATACGGGAGCTTTCTTT. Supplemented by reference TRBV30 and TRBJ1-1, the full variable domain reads SQTIHQWPATLVQPVGSPLSLECTVEGTSNPNLYWYRQAAGRGLQLLFYSVGIGQISSEVPQNLSASRPQDRQFILSSKKLLLSDSGFYLCACAHTGAFFGQGTRLTVV.

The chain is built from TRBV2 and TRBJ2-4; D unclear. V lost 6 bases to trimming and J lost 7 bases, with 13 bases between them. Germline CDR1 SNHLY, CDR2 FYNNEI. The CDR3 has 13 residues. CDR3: CASRASGPNIQYF. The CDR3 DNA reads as TGTGCCAGCAGAGCCTCTGGGCCCAACATTCAGTACTTC.

CDR3 amino acids: CASSLRFRNEQFF. The CDR3 bases are TGTGCCAGCAGTTTACGTTTTAGGAATGAGCAGTTCTTC. The chain employs TRBV27 and TRBJ2-1; D remains unclear. Trimming cost V 2 bases and J 7 bases, with 9 bases left between them. The CDR3 sequence is 13 residues long. Germline V gene data show CDR1 as MNHEY and CDR2 as SMNVEV (reference sequence).

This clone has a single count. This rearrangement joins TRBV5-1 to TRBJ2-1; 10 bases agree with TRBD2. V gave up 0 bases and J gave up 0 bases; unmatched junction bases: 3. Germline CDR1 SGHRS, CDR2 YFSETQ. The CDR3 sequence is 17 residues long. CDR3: CASSLGASGSSYNEQFF. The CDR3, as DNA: TGCGCCAGCAGCTTGGGGGCTAGCGGGAGCTCCTACAATGAGCAGTTCTTC. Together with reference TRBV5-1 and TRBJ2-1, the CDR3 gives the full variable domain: KAGVTQTPRYLIKTRGQQVTLSCSPISGHRSVSWYQQTPGQGLQFLFEYFSETQRNKGNFPGRFSGRQFSNSRSEMNVSTLELGDSALYLCASSLGASGSSYNEQFFGPGTRLTVL.

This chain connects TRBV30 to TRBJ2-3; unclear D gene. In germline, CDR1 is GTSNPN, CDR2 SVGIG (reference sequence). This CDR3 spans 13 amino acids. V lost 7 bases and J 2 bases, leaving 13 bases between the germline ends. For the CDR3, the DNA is TGTGCCTTAGAGGAGCTCCCCACAGATACGCAGTATTTT. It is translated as CALEELPTDTQYF.

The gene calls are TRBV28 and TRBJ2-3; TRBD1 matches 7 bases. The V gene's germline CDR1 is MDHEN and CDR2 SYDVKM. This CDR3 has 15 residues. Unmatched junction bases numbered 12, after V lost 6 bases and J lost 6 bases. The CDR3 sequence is CASSLGQAPSDTQYF. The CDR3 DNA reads TGTGCCAGCAGCCTTGGACAGGCCCCATCGGATACGCAGTATTTT.

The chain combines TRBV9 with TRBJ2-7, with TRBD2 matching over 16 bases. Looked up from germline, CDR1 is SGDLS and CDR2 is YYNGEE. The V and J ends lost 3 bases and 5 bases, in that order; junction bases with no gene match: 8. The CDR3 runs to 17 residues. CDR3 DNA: TGTGCCAGCAGCGCCGGGACTAGCGGGAGGGCCAGGGACGAGCAGTACTTC. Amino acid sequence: CASSAGTSGRARDEQYF.

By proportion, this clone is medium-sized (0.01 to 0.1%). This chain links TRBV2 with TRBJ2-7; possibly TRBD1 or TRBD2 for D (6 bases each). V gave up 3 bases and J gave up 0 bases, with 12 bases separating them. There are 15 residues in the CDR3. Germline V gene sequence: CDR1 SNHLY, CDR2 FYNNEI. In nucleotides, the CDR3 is TGTGCCAGCAGTGAGGGGGGCCCCCGCTCCTACGAGCAGTACTTC. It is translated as CASSEGGPRSYEQYF.

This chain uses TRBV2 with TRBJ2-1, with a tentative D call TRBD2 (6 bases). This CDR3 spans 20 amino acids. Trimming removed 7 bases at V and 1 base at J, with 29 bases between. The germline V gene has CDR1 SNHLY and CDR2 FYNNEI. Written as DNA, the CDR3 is TGTGCCAGCACGCGACGTCTTTTAGCGGCGCTATCCGAATCCTACAATGAGCAGTTCTTC. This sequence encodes CASTRRLLAALSESYNEQFF.

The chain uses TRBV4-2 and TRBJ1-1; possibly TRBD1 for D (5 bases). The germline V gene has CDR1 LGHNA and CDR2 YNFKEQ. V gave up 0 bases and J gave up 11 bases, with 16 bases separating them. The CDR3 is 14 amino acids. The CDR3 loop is CASSQEGGQGGAFF. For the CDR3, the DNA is TGTGCCAGCAGCCAAGAAGGAGGCCAGGGCGGTGCTTTCTTT.

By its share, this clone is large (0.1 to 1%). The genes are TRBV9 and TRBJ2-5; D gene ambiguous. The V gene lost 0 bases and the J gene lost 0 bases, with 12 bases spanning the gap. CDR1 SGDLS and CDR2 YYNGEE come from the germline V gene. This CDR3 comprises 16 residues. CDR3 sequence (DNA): TGTGCCAGCAGCGTAGTGGCTACCCTGTACCAAGAGACCCAGTACTTC. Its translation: CASSVVATLYQETQYF.

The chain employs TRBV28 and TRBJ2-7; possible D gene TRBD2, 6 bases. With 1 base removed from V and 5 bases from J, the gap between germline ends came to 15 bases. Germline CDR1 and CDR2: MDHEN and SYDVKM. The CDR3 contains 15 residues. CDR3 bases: TGTGCCAGCAGTTTATATGGGACTTCGGGGGACGAGCAGTACTTC. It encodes CASSLYGTSGDEQYF.

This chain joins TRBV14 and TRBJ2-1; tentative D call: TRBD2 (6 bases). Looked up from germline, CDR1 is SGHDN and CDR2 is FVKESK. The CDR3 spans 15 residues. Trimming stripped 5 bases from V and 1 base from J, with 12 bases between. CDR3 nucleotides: TGTGCCAGCAGCGGGGACTTCTTGTCCTACAATGAGCAGTTCTTC. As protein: CASSGDFLSYNEQFF.

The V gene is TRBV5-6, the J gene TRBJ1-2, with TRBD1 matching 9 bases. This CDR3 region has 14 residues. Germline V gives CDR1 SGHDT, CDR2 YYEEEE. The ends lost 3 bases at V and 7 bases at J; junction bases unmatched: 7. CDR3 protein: CASSWGTGPSGYTF. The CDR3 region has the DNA TGTGCCAGCAGCTGGGGGACAGGGCCGAGTGGCTACACCTTC.

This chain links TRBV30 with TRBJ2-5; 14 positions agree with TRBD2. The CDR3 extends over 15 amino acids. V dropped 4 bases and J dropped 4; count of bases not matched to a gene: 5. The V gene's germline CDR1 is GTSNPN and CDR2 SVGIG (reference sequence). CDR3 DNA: TGTGCCTGGACGACTAGCGGGAGGGCCACAGAGACCCAGTACTTC. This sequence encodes CAWTTSGRATETQYF.

The CDR3 nucleotides are TGTGCCAGTCAAGCGCCCCCGGTGGTCAATCAGCCCCAGCATTTT. Protein: CASQAPPVVNQPQHF. The J gene is TRBJ1-5, the V gene TRBV2, with D unresolved. The CDR3 spans 15 residues. The V end was cut by 9 bases, the J end by 3 bases, with 18 bases between. CDR1 is SNHLY and CDR2 is FYNNEI in the germline V gene. The complete variable domain, with remaining parts taken from reference TRBV2 and TRBJ1-5, reads EPEVTQTPSHQVTQMGQEVILRCVPISNHLYFYWYRQILGQKVEFLVSFYNNEISEKSEIFDDQFSVERPDGSNFTLKIRSTKLEDSAMYFCASQAPPVVNQPQHFGDGTRLSIL.